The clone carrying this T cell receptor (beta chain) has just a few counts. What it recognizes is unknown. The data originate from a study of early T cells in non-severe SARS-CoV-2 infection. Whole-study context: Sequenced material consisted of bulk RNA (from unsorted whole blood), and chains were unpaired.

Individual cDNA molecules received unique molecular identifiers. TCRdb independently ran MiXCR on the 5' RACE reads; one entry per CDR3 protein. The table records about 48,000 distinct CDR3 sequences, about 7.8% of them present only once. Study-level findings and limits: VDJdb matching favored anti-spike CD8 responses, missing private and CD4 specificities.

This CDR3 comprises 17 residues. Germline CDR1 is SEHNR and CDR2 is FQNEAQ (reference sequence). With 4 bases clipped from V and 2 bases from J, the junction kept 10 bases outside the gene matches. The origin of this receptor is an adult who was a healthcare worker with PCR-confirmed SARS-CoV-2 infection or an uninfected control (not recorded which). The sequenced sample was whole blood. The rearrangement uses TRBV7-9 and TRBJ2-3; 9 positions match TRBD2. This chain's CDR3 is CASSSKSGGRPTDTQYF. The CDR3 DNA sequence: TGTGCCAGCAGCTCCAAGAGCGGGGGGCGCCCCACAGATACGCAGTATTTT.